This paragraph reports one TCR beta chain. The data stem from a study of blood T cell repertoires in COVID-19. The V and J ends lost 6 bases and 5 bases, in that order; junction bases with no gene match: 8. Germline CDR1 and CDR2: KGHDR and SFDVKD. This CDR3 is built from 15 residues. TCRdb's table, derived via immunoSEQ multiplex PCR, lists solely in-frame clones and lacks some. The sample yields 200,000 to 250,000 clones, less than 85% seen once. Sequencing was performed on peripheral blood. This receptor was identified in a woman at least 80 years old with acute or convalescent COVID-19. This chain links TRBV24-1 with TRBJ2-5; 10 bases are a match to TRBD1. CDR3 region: CATSLPTGGVETQYF. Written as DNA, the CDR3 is TGTGCCACCAGTCTCCCGACAGGGGGCGTGGAGACCCAGTACTTC.